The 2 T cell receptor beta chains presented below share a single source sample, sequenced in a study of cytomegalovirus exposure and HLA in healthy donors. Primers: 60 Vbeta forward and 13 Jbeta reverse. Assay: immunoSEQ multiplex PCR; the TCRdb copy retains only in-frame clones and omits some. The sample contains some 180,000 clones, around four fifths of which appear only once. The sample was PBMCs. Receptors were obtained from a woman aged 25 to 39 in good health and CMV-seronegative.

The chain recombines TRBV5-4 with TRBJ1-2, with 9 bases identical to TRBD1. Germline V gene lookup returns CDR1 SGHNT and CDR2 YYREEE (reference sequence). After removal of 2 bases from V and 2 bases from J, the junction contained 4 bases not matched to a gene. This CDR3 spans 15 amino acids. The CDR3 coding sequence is TGTGCCAGCAGCTTTGGGGACAGGGACAACTATGGCTACACCTTC. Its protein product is CASSFGDRDNYGYTF.

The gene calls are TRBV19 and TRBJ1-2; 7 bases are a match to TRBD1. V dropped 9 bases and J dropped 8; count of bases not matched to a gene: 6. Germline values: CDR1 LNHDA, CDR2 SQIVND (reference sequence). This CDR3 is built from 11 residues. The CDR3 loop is CASEGARGYTF. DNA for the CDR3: TGTGCCAGCGAGGGGGCTCGCGGCTACACCTTC.